Each of the 3 T cell receptor beta chains below was sequenced from the same sample in a study of T cell changes during pregnancy in multiple sclerosis. The method was immunoSEQ multiplex PCR; TCRdb's version includes in-frame clones alone and lacks a portion of them. The sample lists some 44,000 clones, about 90% occurring once. This material consisted of CD4+ T cells from peripheral blood mononuclear cells, taken after pregnancy. These receptors originate from a female donor with multiple sclerosis, enrolled in a pregnancy study.

The chain joins TRBV7-8 to TRBJ2-3, with D perhaps matching TRBD2 (5 bases). The CDR3 is 16 amino acids. Germline V CDR1 and CDR2: SGHVS, FQNEAQ. The V gene lost 5 bases and the J gene lost 4 bases, with 19 bases spanning the gap. Here the CDR3 DNA reads TGTGCCAGCAGCCGCAGTACCGGACTCGGCGCAGATACGCAGTATTTT. Translating it yields CASSRSTGLGADTQYF.

This clone was counted between two and nine times. V is TRBV28 and J is TRBJ1-1; D is perhaps TRBD1 (5 bases). The CDR3 is 15 residues long. V lost 5 bases, J lost 1 base, and 14 bases lay in between. Germline V CDR1 and CDR2: MDHEN, SYDVKM. CDR3 nucleotide sequence: TGTGCCAGCAGTCGGAGACAGACATCGAACACTGAAGCTTTCTTT. It codes for CASSRRQTSNTEAFF.

CDR3 amino acids: CASRTGESPPLHF. The CDR3 coding sequence is TGTGCCAGCAGGACAGGTGAATCTCCACCCCTCCACTTT. The rearrangement joins TRBV28 to TRBJ1-6, with D perhaps TRBD1 (6 bases). V shed 6 bases and J shed 11 bases, with 14 bases lying between them. The CDR3 sequence is 13 residues long. Germline V gives CDR1 MDHEN, CDR2 SYDVKM.